Listed below are T cell receptor beta chains from one sample, sequenced in a study of shared clonotypes between healthy human individuals. Method: immunoSEQ multiplex PCR; TCRdb's copy keeps in-frame clones and lacks some. Of millions of clones in the sample, roughly 94% were seen once. Sequencing input: naive CD8+ T cells sorted from blood. The source of these receptors is a man between 18 and 35 years old in good health. The CDR3 runs from the conserved cysteine through the conserved F or W. The D gene is left open where the match is weak. Rows give clone size only sometimes, using once, few, many, or a class for an expanded clone.

V: TRBV9
D: .
size: .
J: TRBJ2-1
CDR3: CASSVDGYNEQFF
DNA: TGTGCCAGCAGCGTAGACGGTTACAATGAGCAGTTCTTC

V: TRBV6-5
D: .
size: .
J: TRBJ2-2
CDR3: CASSYLGQGTGELFF
DNA: TGTGCCAGCAGTTACTTGGGTCAGGGGACCGGGGAGCTGTTTTTT

V: TRBV6-1
D: TRBD1
size: .
J: TRBJ2-7
CDR3: CASSNRGQLYEQYF
DNA: TGTGCCAGCAGTAACCGGGGACAGTTATACGAGCAGTACTTC

V: TRBV6-1
D: .
size: .
J: TRBJ1-1
CDR3: CASSGWMGAGNTEAFF
DNA: TGTGCCAGCAGTGGTTGGATGGGGGCTGGGAACACTGAAGCTTTCTTT

V: TRBV7-9
D: .
size: once
J: TRBJ2-1
CDR3: CASSWDWTYNEQFF
DNA: TGTGCCAGCAGCTGGGACTGGACATACAATGAGCAGTTCTTC

V: TRBV7-9
D: TRBD1
size: .
J: TRBJ2-3
CDR3: CASSPGQAKDTQYF
DNA: TGTGCCAGCAGCCCGGGACAGGCAAAAGATACGCAGTATTTT

V: TRBV19
D: .
size: .
J: TRBJ2-2
CDR3: CASRSDELFF
DNA: TGTGCCAGTAGATCAGACGAGCTGTTTTTT

V: TRBV29-1
D: TRBD1
size: .
J: TRBJ2-3
CDR3: CSVEVRVQGRADTQYF
DNA: TGCAGCGTTGAAGTCCGCGTACAGGGGCGGGCAGATACGCAGTATTTT

V: TRBV4-1
D: TRBD1
size: .
J: TRBJ2-7
CDR3: CASSQVDRSTYEQYF
DNA: TGCGCCAGCAGCCAGGTGGACAGGAGCACCTACGAGCAGTACTTC

V: TRBV5-4
D: .
size: .
J: TRBJ1-3
CDR3: CASSRGNTIYF
DNA: TGTGCCAGCAGCCGGGGAAACACCATATATTTT

V: TRBV7-9
D: .
size: .
J: TRBJ2-7
CDR3: CASSPTSNTYEQYF
DNA: TGTGCCAGCAGCCCAACATCCAATACCTACGAGCAGTACTTC

V: TRBV30
D: .
size: .
J: TRBJ2-2
CDR3: CAWTDNTGELFF
DNA: TGTGCCTGGACCGACAACACCGGGGAGCTGTTTTTT

V: TRBV27
D: .
size: .
J: TRBJ2-3
CDR3: CASSLRGSTDTQYF
DNA: TGTGCCAGCAGTTTAAGGGGGAGCACAGATACGCAGTATTTT

V: TRBV29-1
D: .
size: .
J: TRBJ2-7
CDR3: CSVRTENYEQYF
DNA: TGCAGCGTGAGGACAGAAAACTACGAGCAGTACTTC

V: TRBV4-1
D: .
size: .
J: TRBJ2-7
CDR3: CASSQDRSYYEQYF
DNA: TGCGCCAGCAGCCAAGATCGGTCATACTACGAGCAGTACTTC

V: TRBV15
D: .
size: .
J: TRBJ1-4
CDR3: CATSRYDSGPTNEKLFF
DNA: TGTGCCACCAGCAGATACGATTCAGGGCCAACTAATGAAAAACTGTTTTTT

V: TRBV27
D: .
size: .
J: TRBJ2-1
CDR3: CASSFGGTTAYNEQFF
DNA: TGTGCCAGCAGTTTCGGCGGGACGACCGCCTACAATGAGCAGTTCTTC

V: TRBV12-5
D: TRBD2
size: .
J: TRBJ2-1
CDR3: CASGLAGSNEQFF
DNA: TGTGCTAGTGGACTAGCGGGATCCAATGAGCAGTTCTTC

V: TRBV5-1
D: TRBD2
size: .
J: TRBJ2-5
CDR3: CASSAGTTQETQYF
DNA: TGCGCCAGCAGCGCCGGGACTACACAAGAGACCCAGTACTTC

V: TRBV11-2
D: TRBD2
size: once
J: TRBJ2-3
CDR3: CASSLAWSAGGRKDTQYF
DNA: TGTGCCAGCAGCTTAGCTTGGTCAGCGGGGGGGCGGAAAGATACGCAGTATTTT

V: TRBV7-9
D: .
size: .
J: TRBJ2-7
CDR3: CASSSVGGTDNGQYF
DNA: TGTGCCAGCAGCTCGGTAGGCGGGACGGACAACGGGCAGTACTTC

V: TRBV28
D: .
size: .
J: TRBJ1-2
CDR3: CASSLPVAGAYGYTF
DNA: TGTGCCAGCAGTTTACCGGTGGCAGGCGCTTATGGCTACACCTTC

V: TRBV5-1
D: TRBD1
size: .
J: TRBJ2-3
CDR3: CASRRTGGSTDTQYF
DNA: TGCGCCAGCAGGCGGACAGGGGGCTCCACAGATACGCAGTATTTT

V: TRBV19
D: .
size: .
J: TRBJ2-1
CDR3: CASKPFRESYGPNNEQFF
DNA: TGTGCCAGTAAACCATTCAGAGAATCATATGGGCCTAACAATGAGCAGTTCTTC

V: TRBV4-1
D: .
size: .
J: TRBJ1-4
CDR3: CASSQDPTLAELFF
DNA: TGCGCCAGCAGCCAAGACCCTACTCTTGCAGAACTGTTTTTT

V: TRBV30
D: .
size: .
J: TRBJ2-6
CDR3: CAWSVSGANILTF
DNA: TGTGCCTGGAGTGTCTCTGGGGCCAACATCCTGACTTTC

V: TRBV7-8
D: TRBD2
size: once
J: TRBJ2-5
CDR3: CASSLGLAGGPLQETQYF
DNA: TGTGCCAGCAGCTTAGGACTAGCGGGGGGCCCACTCCAAGAGACCCAGTACTTC

V: TRBV29-1
D: .
size: .
J: TRBJ1-1
CDR3: CSVEDPGRWGDHTEAFF
DNA: TGCAGCGTTGAAGATCCCGGTAGGTGGGGGGATCACACTGAAGCTTTCTTT

V: TRBV27
D: TRBD1
size: .
J: TRBJ2-7
CDR3: CASSPTGVEQYF
DNA: TGTGCCAGCAGTCCTACAGGGGTCGAGCAGTACTTC

V: TRBV6-1
D: .
size: .
J: TRBJ2-7
CDR3: CASSDRGFRNEQYF
DNA: TGTGCCAGCAGTGATCGGGGGTTCAGGAACGAGCAGTACTTC

V: TRBV6-6
D: .
size: .
J: TRBJ2-3
CDR3: CASSASLGTDTQYF
DNA: TGTGCCAGCAGTGCCTCCCTGGGCACAGATACGCAGTATTTT

V: TRBV13
D: .
size: .
J: TRBJ2-1
CDR3: CASSLGARNEQFF
DNA: TGTGCCAGCAGCTTAGGAGCCAGAAATGAGCAGTTCTTC

V: TRBV9
D: .
size: once
J: TRBJ1-1
CDR3: CASSHGVMNTEAFF
DNA: TGTGCCAGCAGCCACGGAGTAATGAACACTGAAGCTTTCTTT

V: TRBV9
D: .
size: .
J: TRBJ1-1
CDR3: CASSVGTIRTEAFF
DNA: TGTGCCAGCAGCGTAGGGACAATTAGGACTGAAGCTTTCTTT

V: TRBV5-6
D: .
size: .
J: TRBJ1-6
CDR3: CASSFLQGNSPLHF
DNA: TGTGCCAGCAGCTTTCTACAGGGTAATTCACCCCTCCACTTT

V: TRBV4-2
D: .
size: .
J: TRBJ2-1
CDR3: CASSQAVGAEYNEQFF
DNA: TGTGCCAGCAGCCAAGCGGTGGGGGCCGAATACAATGAGCAGTTCTTC

V: TRBV10-3
D: .
size: .
J: TRBJ2-7
CDR3: CAISESYSQSYEQYF
DNA: TGTGCCATCAGTGAGTCGTATTCTCAGTCCTACGAGCAGTACTTC

V: TRBV7-9
D: TRBD1
size: .
J: TRBJ1-2
CDR3: CASSFGQGAHGYTF
DNA: TGTGCCAGCAGCTTTGGACAGGGAGCTCATGGCTACACCTTC

V: TRBV13
D: TRBD2
size: .
J: TRBJ2-1
CDR3: CASSSLAGTYNEQFF
DNA: TGTGCCAGCAGCTCCCTAGCGGGCACCTACAATGAGCAGTTCTTC

V: TRBV27
D: TRBD1
size: .
J: TRBJ2-7
CDR3: CASRVGGSNSYEQYF
DNA: TGTGCCAGCAGGGTAGGGGGCTCCAACTCCTACGAGCAGTACTTC

V: TRBV6-6
D: .
size: .
J: TRBJ2-7
CDR3: CASSYRQGVVYEQYF
DNA: TGTGCCAGCAGTTACCGCCAGGGAGTCGTCTACGAGCAGTACTTC

V: TRBV11-2
D: TRBD2
size: .
J: TRBJ2-7
CDR3: CASSLGGSYEQYF
DNA: TGTGCCAGCAGCTTGGGGGGGTCCTACGAGCAGTACTTC

V: TRBV4-1
D: .
size: .
J: TRBJ1-6
CDR3: CASSQIGGAGSSYNSPLHF
DNA: TGCGCCAGCAGCCAGATTGGAGGTGCTGGGAGCTCCTATAATTCACCCCTCCACTTT

V: TRBV4-1
D: .
size: .
J: TRBJ2-1
CDR3: CASRVGDNEQFF
DNA: TGCGCCAGCAGAGTCGGTGACAATGAGCAGTTCTTC

V: TRBV28
D: .
size: .
J: TRBJ1-1
CDR3: CASRPTGENTEAFF
DNA: TGTGCCAGCCGCCCGACGGGTGAGAACACTGAAGCTTTCTTT

V: TRBV9
D: .
size: .
J: TRBJ2-3
CDR3: CASSVESTAPGTDTQYF
DNA: TGTGCCAGCAGCGTCGAATCGACAGCCCCTGGCACAGATACGCAGTATTTT

V: TRBV6-5
D: TRBD2
size: .
J: TRBJ2-1
CDR3: CASSYRAGPSYNEQFF
DNA: TGTGCCAGCAGTTACCGAGCGGGACCCTCCTACAATGAGCAGTTCTTC

V: TRBV13
D: TRBD1
size: .
J: TRBJ1-2
CDR3: CASSSETGSLLWGYTF
DNA: TGTGCCAGCAGCTCCGAGACAGGGTCCCTCTTATGGGGCTACACCTTC

V: TRBV30
D: TRBD2
size: .
J: TRBJ2-1
CDR3: CAWSVEAGGYNEQFF
DNA: TGTGCCTGGAGTGTAGAAGCGGGAGGATACAATGAGCAGTTCTTC

V: TRBV6-1
D: .
size: .
J: TRBJ1-6
CDR3: CASSEQSSYNSPLHF
DNA: TGTGCCAGCAGTGAACAGAGCTCCTATAATTCACCCCTCCACTTT

V: TRBV5-1
D: TRBD2
size: .
J: TRBJ2-7
CDR3: CASSLLIQPGLASTYF
DNA: TGCGCCAGCAGCTTGTTGATTCAACCGGGACTAGCTTCGACGTACTTC

V: TRBV6-1
D: .
size: .
J: TRBJ1-1
CDR3: CASSNTGNTEAFF
DNA: TGTGCCAGCAGCAACACAGGGAACACTGAAGCTTTCTTT

V: TRBV6-5
D: .
size: many
J: TRBJ2-2
CDR3: CASSYWQNTGELFF
DNA: TGTGCCAGCAGTTACTGGCAAAACACCGGGGAGCTGTTTTTT

V: TRBV29-1
D: .
size: .
J: TRBJ2-2
CDR3: CSVVGQNTGELFF
DNA: TGCAGCGTTGTGGGTCAGAACACCGGGGAGCTGTTTTTT

V: TRBV7-9
D: TRBD1
size: .
J: TRBJ2-7
CDR3: CASSLELGTGSYEQYF
DNA: TGTGCCAGCAGCTTAGAGTTAGGGACAGGATCCTACGAGCAGTACTTC

V: TRBV4-1
D: TRBD1
size: .
J: TRBJ2-2
CDR3: CASSQDMAGGFTGELFF
DNA: TGCGCCAGCAGCCAAGATATGGCAGGGGGCTTTACCGGGGAGCTGTTTTTT

V: TRBV6-5
D: TRBD2
size: .
J: TRBJ2-1
CDR3: CASSYSLTSVQFF
DNA: TGTGCCAGCAGTTATAGCCTTACTAGCGTTCAGTTCTTC